The 32 T cell receptor beta chains below all came from one sample that was sequenced in a study of T-cell reconstitution after alpha-beta-depleted transplantation in children. Unique molecular identifiers were built into the TCRbeta library. A single record per CDR3 protein comes from TCRdb applying MiXCR to the PCR reads. The sample records more than 200,000 distinct CDR3 sequences, under 8.5% being singletons. Sequenced material: PBMCs, mostly from graft donor cells, taken 360 days after TCRalphabeta/CD19-depleted stem cell transplant. The receptors shown here come from a male patient under 10 years old who had a stem cell transplant for acute myeloid leukemia, so the T cells may come from the graft donor.

At least ten counts were recorded for this clonotype. The rearrangement uses TRBV20-1 and TRBJ1-5, with D possibly being TRBD1 (5 bases). The V and J ends lost 3 bases and 5 bases respectively, with 8 bases between them. This CDR3 has 12 amino acids. Germline V gene sequence: CDR1 DFQATT, CDR2 SNEGSKA (reference sequence). CDR3 DNA sequence: TGCAGTGCTAGCAGGGTGGATCAGCCCCAGCATTTT. It is translated as CSASRVDQPQHF.

There are many counts of this clonotype. This chain links TRBV10-3 with TRBJ2-7, with 9 bases lining up with TRBD2. J was trimmed by 3 bases and V by 10 bases; bases with no gene match: 13. The CDR3 is made up of 15 amino acids. In germline, CDR1 is ENHRY, CDR2 SYGVKD. CDR3 protein: CATARSGSAHYEQYF. The CDR3 DNA reads TGTGCCACTGCCCGTAGCGGGAGTGCCCACTACGAGCAGTACTTC.

This clonotype was recorded at least ten times. The V call is TRBV4-1, the J call TRBJ1-5; tentatively, D is TRBD1 (5 bases). The length of the CDR3 is 16 residues. Trimming left V 1 base short and J 7 bases short, with 17 bases between. Germline CDR1 is MGHRA and CDR2 is YSYEKL. Written as DNA, the CDR3 is TGCGCCAGCAGCCAAGGGCAGCTTTTTTGGGGGCAGCCCCAGCATTTT. This sequence encodes CASSQGQLFWGQPQHF.

The V and J genes are TRBV18 and TRBJ1-2, with a possible D match to TRBD1 (5 bases). With 8 bases removed from V and 2 bases from J, the gap between germline ends came to 15 bases. The CDR3 covers 14 residues. Germline CDR1 is KGHSH and CDR2 is LQKENI. The CDR3 nucleotides read TGTGCCAGCACTCCGGGACTCCTCAACTATGGCTACACCTTC. This codes for CASTPGLLNYGYTF.

This clonotype has a handful of counts. V is TRBV7-6 and J is TRBJ2-2; possible D gene TRBD2, 5 bases. Trimming shortened V by 7 bases and J by 0 bases, and 9 bases separated the two germline ends. The CDR3 consists of 14 residues. CDR1 SGHVS and CDR2 FNYEAQ come from the germline V gene. The CDR3 is CASKEGANTGELFF. The CDR3 DNA is TGTGCCAGCAAAGAGGGAGCGAACACCGGGGAGCTGTTTTTT.

This clonotype appeared a few times. The chain employs TRBV20-1 and TRBJ1-1; D gene uncertain. V was cut by 2 bases and J by 0 bases, with 22 bases left in between. Germline V gives CDR1 DFQATT, CDR2 SNEGSKA (reference sequence). The CDR3 covers 18 residues. Here the CDR3 DNA reads TGCAGTGCTAGACTCACCGGACGGAGAAATCCAATGAACACTGAAGCTTTCTTT. This encodes CSARLTGRRNPMNTEAFF.

Many counts were recorded for this clonotype. The rearrangement joins TRBV28 to TRBJ1-2, with 7 bases fitting TRBD1. The CDR3 has 16 residues. Germline values: CDR1 MDHEN, CDR2 SYDVKM. V was clipped by 4 bases and J by 3 bases; unmatched bases: 11. Here the CDR3 reads CASSSTQGLDYYGYTF. DNA of the CDR3: TGTGCCAGCAGTTCCACACAGGGGCTGGACTACTATGGCTACACCTTC.

The V gene is TRBV29-1, the J gene TRBJ1-1; 7 positions match TRBD1. This CDR3 is built from 13 residues. J lost 2 bases, V lost 7 bases, and 7 bases had no gene match. Germline assignment: CDR1 SQVTM and CDR2 ANQGSEA. The DNA for the CDR3 is TGCAGCGGCTCGGGACAGATCAACACTGAAGCTTTCTTT. It encodes CSGSGQINTEAFF.

This clonotype was seen many times. This chain uses TRBV11-2 with TRBJ2-1, with TRBD2 identical over 10 bases. Trimming removed 5 bases from V and 2 bases from J; junction bases left unmatched: 12. Germline values: CDR1 SGHAT, CDR2 FQNNGV. The CDR3 sequence is 18 residues long. The CDR3 loop is CASSPGGAGGLAYNEQFF. The CDR3 nucleotides read TGTGCCAGCAGCCCCGGGGGAGCGGGAGGGCTCGCCTACAATGAGCAGTTCTTC.

Ten or more counts support this clonotype. The chain employs TRBV28 and TRBJ1-2; a weak D match, TRBD1 (6 bases). V was cut by 6 bases and J by 8 bases, with 13 bases left in between. Germline V gene lookup returns CDR1 MDHEN and CDR2 SYDVKM. CDR3 size: 12 residues. The CDR3 spells CASSRYREGYTF. The CDR3 region has the DNA TGTGCCAGCAGCCGTTACAGGGAAGGCTACACCTTC.

This clonotype was recorded many times. The chain combines TRBV5-8 with TRBJ1-5, with a possible D match to TRBD1 (6 bases). Trimming removed 0 bases from V and 3 bases from J, with 7 bases in between. The CDR3 contains 14 residues. The germline V gene encodes CDR1 SGHTS and CDR2 YDEGEE. The CDR3 region is CASSLGQANQPQHF. In DNA, the CDR3 is TGTGCCAGCAGCTTGGGACAGGCCAATCAGCCCCAGCATTTT.

This clonotype showed up just a few times. The gene calls are TRBV5-5 and TRBJ2-7, with D possibly TRBD2 on 5 matching bases. This CDR3 region has 13 residues. The germline V and J ends were trimmed by 2 bases and 5 bases, with 11 bases remaining between them. CDR1 and CDR2 from the germline V gene are SGHKS and YYEKEE (reference sequence). CDR3 DNA sequence: TGTGCCAGCAGCTTCCGGGGTCTTAACGAGCAGTACGTC. Protein sequence: CASSFRGLNEQYV.

The chain links TRBV6-5 to TRBJ2-7, with unresolved D. Germline V gene lookup returns CDR1 MNHEY and CDR2 SVGAGI. The CDR3 has 13 amino acids. Trimming removed 0 bases at V and 3 bases at J, with 6 bases between. The DNA of the CDR3 is TGTGCCAGCAGTTACTCGTGCAACTACGAGCAGTACTTC. This codes for CASSYSCNYEQYF.

The genes are TRBV20-1 and TRBJ2-3; TRBD1 matches 7 bases. CDR1 is DFQATT, CDR2 SNEGSKA, per germline (reference sequence). This CDR3 comprises 13 residues. Trimming took 5 bases from V and 8 from J; bases not matched to a gene: 10. The CDR3 bases are TGCAGTGCTCCTGACTTGGCAGGGGGTACGCAGTATTTT. It specifies CSAPDLAGGTQYF.

The V call is TRBV12-3 or TRBV12-4, the J call TRBJ1-2; 12 positions agree with TRBD1. With 6 bases clipped from V and 6 bases from J, the junction kept 11 bases outside the gene matches. The CDR3 extends over 16 amino acids. CDR3 protein: CASRLGTGGEGNGYTF. CDR3 bases: TGTGCCAGCAGGCTCGGGACAGGGGGCGAGGGGAATGGCTACACCTTC.

This clonotype turned up a few times. The V gene is TRBV28, the J gene TRBJ2-6; no clear D gene. The CDR3 sequence is 13 residues long. Trimming removed 7 bases at V and 4 bases at J, with 8 bases between. Germline CDR1 is MDHEN and CDR2 is SYDVKM. CDR3 sequence (DNA): TGTGCCAGCATCGATGCCGGGGCCAACGTCCTGACTTTC. Protein: CASIDAGANVLTF.

This clonotype was observed many times. The genes are TRBV12-5 and TRBJ2-1; 7 nucleotides line up with TRBD2. The trim removed 7 bases at V and 9 bases at J, leaving 18 bases unmatched. Germline V lookup: CDR1 LGHNT, CDR2 FRNRAP. The CDR3 is 16 amino acids. CDR3 bases: TGTGCTAGTGCCCCTTCGCGGGCGACTAGCAATTCTGAGCAGTTCTTC. Residues: CASAPSRATSNSEQFF.

This clonotype has ten or more counts. The CDR3 is CASSTLYNEQFF. CDR3 in DNA: TGTGCCAGCAGCACCCTGTACAATGAGCAGTTCTTC. V is TRBV7-8 and J is TRBJ2-1; the D is unclear. CDR3 length: 12 residues. V was trimmed by 5 bases and J by 4 bases, leaving 6 bases between them. Germline V gene sequence: CDR1 SGHVS, CDR2 FQNEAQ.

Comment on this clonotype: Relative to the germline gene, one junction end is altered; a read error may explain this. The chain uses TRBV4-2 and TRBJ2-7, with 7 bases fitting TRBD1. CDR3 length: 15 residues. In germline, CDR1 is LGHNA, CDR2 YNFKEQ. The CDR3 nucleotides read TGTGCCAACAGCCAAACTGACAGGGATCATTACGAGCAGTACTTC. Amino acids: CANSQTDRDHYEQYF.

This clonotype was detected ten times or more. The V gene is TRBV27, the J gene TRBJ1-1, with D tentatively TRBD1 (6 bases). CDR3 size: 15 residues. Per germline, CDR1 MNHEY and CDR2 SMNVEV (reference sequence). With 1 base removed from V and 1 base from J, the gap between germline ends came to 10 bases. The CDR3: CASSLWGQSNTEAFF. The CDR3 DNA is TGTGCCAGCAGTTTATGGGGGCAGTCGAACACTGAAGCTTTCTTT.

At least ten counts were recorded for this clonotype. The rearrangement uses TRBV9 and TRBJ1-4; D ambiguous. The germline gives CDR1 SGDLS, CDR2 YYNGEE. V shed 4 bases and J shed 4 bases, with 17 bases lying between them. This CDR3 comprises 16 residues. CDR3 nucleotides: TGTGCCAGCAGCCTTGGTCCGCGGCTGGTTAATGAAAAACTGTTTTTT. Its translation is CASSLGPRLVNEKLFF.

This clonotype was detected many times. J is TRBJ2-7 and V is TRBV20-1, with D unresolved. The V end was cut by 6 bases, the J end by 2 bases, with 17 bases between. The CDR3 covers 14 residues. CDR1 DFQATT and CDR2 SNEGSKA come from the germline V gene (reference sequence). The CDR3 region is CSALDAQTPYEQYF. CDR3 coding DNA: TGCAGTGCCCTAGATGCTCAAACCCCCTACGAGCAGTACTTC.

This chain joins TRBV7-3 and TRBJ2-3; D not certain. The CDR3 consists of 15 residues. Per the germline V gene, CDR1 is SGHTA and CDR2 is FQGTGA. V was trimmed by 2 bases and J by 2 bases, leaving 11 bases between them. The CDR3, as DNA: TGTGCCAGCAGCTTACTGCCTAGTGACACAGATACGCAGTATTTT. It codes for CASSLLPSDTDTQYF.

CDR3 DNA sequence: TGCAGTGTGGCGGCTACCGCGAACACCGGGGAGCTGTTTTTT. Protein product: CSVAATANTGELFF. V and J are TRBV20-1 and TRBJ2-2, with D hard to call. Deletions cut 7 bases from V and 0 bases from J, with 12 bases between. The germline V gene has CDR1 DFQATT and CDR2 SNEGSKA (reference sequence). The CDR3 is 14 amino acids.

The chain employs TRBV7-3 and TRBJ2-3, with TRBD2 identical over 9 bases. V was pared by 5 bases and J by 4 bases, with 10 bases of the junction left unmatched. The CDR3 is made up of 16 amino acids. The V gene's germline CDR1 is SGHTA and CDR2 FQGTGA. The chain's CDR3 is CASSNRGLAFSDTQYF. The CDR3 DNA follows: TGTGCCAGCAGCAATCGTGGACTAGCGTTTTCAGATACGCAGTATTTT. Full variable domain (missing parts from reference TRBV7-3 and TRBJ2-3): GAGVSQTPSNKVTEKGKYVELRCDPISGHTALYWYRQSLGQGPEFLIYFQGTGAADDSGLPNDRFFAVRPEGSVSTLKIQRTERGDSAVYLCASSNRGLAFSDTQYFGPGTRLTVL.

The V call is TRBV12-3 or TRBV12-4, the J call TRBJ2-3; D is uncertain. The V end was cut by 7 bases, the J end by 2 bases, with 16 bases between. The CDR3 has 15 residues. In nucleotides, the CDR3 is TGTGCCAGCACCCCTCAAAGGGTGTCCACAGATACGCAGTATTTT. Translation: CASTPQRVSTDTQYF.

This clonotype was detected many times. V gene TRBV12-3 or TRBV12-4 combines with J gene TRBJ2-3, with D perhaps TRBD1 (6 bases). Trimming took off 3 bases at V and 4 bases at J, with 17 bases between the two ends. CDR3 length equals 16 residues. The CDR3 loop is CASSFWGSGVPDTQYF. In nucleotides, the CDR3 is TGTGCCAGCAGTTTTTGGGGGTCAGGGGTCCCAGATACGCAGTATTTT.

The chain has TRBV6-2 or TRBV6-3 and TRBJ1-2, with D possibly TRBD1 on 5 matching bases. This CDR3 region has 12 residues. Germline V gene sequence: CDR1 MNHEY, CDR2 SVGEGT. V shed 6 bases and J shed 3 bases, with 8 bases lying between them. CDR3: CASSDSYYGYTF. As DNA, the CDR3 is TGTGCCAGCAGCGACAGCTACTATGGCTACACCTTC.

A few counts support this clonotype. This chain links TRBV5-1 with TRBJ2-2, with D perhaps assigned TRBD1 or TRBD2 (5 bases each). The V end was cut by 1 base, the J end by 5 bases, with 15 bases between. There are 16 residues in the CDR3. Germline loops: CDR1 SGHRS, CDR2 YFSETQ. CDR3 residues: CASSLRGAHRTGELFF. In nucleotides, the CDR3 is TGCGCCAGCAGCTTGAGAGGGGCCCATCGGACCGGGGAGCTGTTTTTT.

This clonotype was detected a few times. The J gene is TRBJ2-1, the V gene TRBV5-1, with 12 bases lining up with TRBD2. V shed 7 bases and J 2 bases; nucleotides not matched to a gene: 1. CDR1 and CDR2 (germline): SGHRS, YFSETQ. The CDR3 length is 14 residues. The CDR3 loop reads CASGTSGPYNEQFF. The CDR3 DNA reads as TGCGCCAGCGGGACTAGCGGGCCCTACAATGAGCAGTTCTTC.

The rearrangement uses TRBV7-8 and TRBJ2-3; maybe TRBD2 (7 bases). This CDR3 contains 18 residues. The V gene lost 5 bases and the J gene lost 5 bases, with 26 bases spanning the gap. The germline V gene encodes CDR1 SGHVS and CDR2 FQNEAQ. The CDR3 is CASSLGKGGDGGRDTQYF. The CDR3 DNA reads TGTGCCAGCAGCCTGGGCAAGGGGGGGGACGGCGGGAGAGATACGCAGTATTTT. The full variable domain, rest sourced from reference TRBV7-8 and TRBJ2-3, is GAGVSQSPRYKVAKRGQDVALRCDPISGHVSLFWYQQALGQGPEFLTYFQNEAQLDKSGLPSDRFFAERPEGSVSTLKIQRTQQEDSAVYLCASSLGKGGDGGRDTQYFGPGTRLTVL.

The J gene is TRBJ2-1, the V gene TRBV11-1; 10 positions match TRBD2. This CDR3 is built from 20 residues. V lost 0 bases to trimming and J lost 0 bases; unmatched junction nucleotides: 11. CDR1 SGHAT and CDR2 FQDESV come from the germline V gene (reference sequence). For the CDR3, the DNA is TGTGCCAGCAGCTTAGCGGTTTCTAGCGGGAGCTCGGGCTCCTACAATGAGCAGTTCTTC. Residues: CASSLAVSSGSSGSYNEQFF. Combining the CDR3 with reference TRBV11-1 and TRBJ2-1 gives the whole variable domain EAEVAQSPRYKITEKSQAVAFWCDPISGHATLYWYRQILGQGPELLVQFQDESVVDDSQLPKDRFSAERLKGVDSTLKIQPAELGDSAMYLCASSLAVSSGSSGSYNEQFFGPGTRLTVL.